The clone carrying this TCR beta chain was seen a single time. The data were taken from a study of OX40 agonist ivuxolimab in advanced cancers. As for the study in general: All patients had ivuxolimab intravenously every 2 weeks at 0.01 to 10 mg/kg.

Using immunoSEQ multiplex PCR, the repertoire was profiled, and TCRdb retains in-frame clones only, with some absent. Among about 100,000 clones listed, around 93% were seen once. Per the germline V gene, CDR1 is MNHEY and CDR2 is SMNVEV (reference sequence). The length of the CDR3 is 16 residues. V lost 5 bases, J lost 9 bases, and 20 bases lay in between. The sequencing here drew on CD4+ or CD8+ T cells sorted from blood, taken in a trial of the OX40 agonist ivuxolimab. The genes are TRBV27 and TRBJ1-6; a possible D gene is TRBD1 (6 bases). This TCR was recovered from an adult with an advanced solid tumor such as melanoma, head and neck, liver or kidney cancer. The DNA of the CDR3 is TGTGCCAGCAGTCTTGGACAGCCCACCTTGGGTTCACCCCTCCACTTT. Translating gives CASSLGQPTLGSPLHF.